The T cell receptor (beta chain) under discussion was sequenced for a study of tumor-infiltrating lymphocytes in primary liver carcinoma. Regarding this clonotype: The antigen is unknown.

Out of unsorted whole blood came the blood RNA, and germline DNA was extracted as well. General observations from the study: Overlap between tumor regions exceeded overlap of tumor with adjacent tissue or blood.

From approximately 500 ng total RNA, TCR beta cDNA was generated with a primer in the constant region. Slightly modified ARM-PCR served as the procedure for the TCR beta libraries. These libraries came from three rounds of nested multiplex PCR. In the first two PCR rounds, TRBV1-TRBV30 forward primers were paired with a C-beta reverse primer, and each round lasted approximately 9 cycles. MiXCR, applied by TCRdb to the multiplex PCR reads, yields one record per CDR3 protein. The table shows about 310,000 distinct CDR3 sequences, with 45% to 70% occurring only once. V was trimmed by 0 bases and J by 0 bases, leaving 10 bases between them. The CDR3 length is 16 residues. Germline assignment: CDR1 MNHEY and CDR2 SVGAGI.

V usage is TRBV6-5 and J usage is TRBJ2-3; D gene uncertain. The clonotype originates from a woman in her 30s with primary liver carcinoma and hepatitis B virus infection. What was sequenced was peripheral blood. As DNA, the CDR3 is TGTGCCAGCAGTTACTCGGAAACAGAAAGCACAGATACGCAGTATTTT. This gives the protein CASSYSETESTDTQYF.